Following are 20 T cell receptor beta chains from one sample sequenced in a study of T-cell reconstitution after alpha-beta-depleted transplantation in children. During its preparation, the TCRbeta library received unique molecular identifiers. TCRdb independently ran MiXCR on the PCR reads; one entry per CDR3 protein. In the table there are 300,000 to 400,000 distinct CDR3 sequences, 15% to 20% of which are singletons. Source: PBMCs, mostly from graft donor cells, taken 360 days after TCRalphabeta/CD19-depleted stem cell transplant. Receptors originate from a male patient aged 2 to 10 who had a stem cell transplant for acute lymphoblastic leukemia, so the T cells may come from the graft donor.

There are a few counts of this clonotype. The chain uses TRBV7-8 and TRBJ1-2; 7 bases fit TRBD1. The CDR3 loop spans 14 amino acids. Germline lookup yields CDR1 SGHVS and CDR2 FQNEAQ. V was clipped by 2 bases and J by 4 bases; unmatched bases: 4. CDR3: CASSLNRGGYGYTF. In nucleotides, the CDR3 is TGTGCCAGCAGCTTAAACAGGGGAGGCTATGGCTACACCTTC.

The chain employs TRBV20-1 and TRBJ2-1; no definite D call. The CDR3 is made up of 14 amino acids. Germline V CDR1 and CDR2: DFQATT, SNEGSKA (reference sequence). Trimming left V 4 bases short and J 0 bases short, with 10 bases between. As DNA, the CDR3 is TGCAGTGCTACGGGTCCGAGCTCCTACAATGAGCAGTTCTTC. Its protein product is CSATGPSSYNEQFF.

J is TRBJ2-1 and V is TRBV24-1; 11 bases map to TRBD2. Trimming removed 1 base from V and 8 bases from J; junction bases left unmatched: 18. This CDR3 contains 20 residues. Germline lookup yields CDR1 KGHDR and CDR2 SFDVKD. CDR3 in DNA: TGTGCCACCAGTGATTTCCAGGGTGGGGTTACTAGCGGGAGTAACTATGAGCAGTTCTTC. Protein: CATSDFQGGVTSGSNYEQFF.

Many counts were recorded for this clonotype. The V gene is TRBV29-1, the J gene TRBJ2-2; either TRBD1 or TRBD2 may fit D (6 bases each). The V and J ends lost 4 bases and 5 bases respectively, with 17 bases between them. The CDR3 totals 15 residues. Germline V gene data show CDR1 as SQVTM and CDR2 as ANQGSEA. This CDR3 is CSVGNLGGSTGELFF. DNA for the CDR3: TGCAGCGTTGGAAATCTGGGGGGCTCGACCGGGGAGCTGTTTTTT.

The rearrangement joins TRBV19 to TRBJ2-2, with 11 bases aligning to TRBD1. CDR1 and CDR2 (germline): LNHDA, SQIVND (reference sequence). J lost 2 bases, V lost 5 bases, and 4 bases had no gene match. The CDR3 runs to 16 residues. The CDR3 sequence: CASSRTGGRNTGELFF. DNA for the CDR3: TGTGCCAGTAGTCGGACAGGGGGCCGCAACACCGGGGAGCTGTTTTTT.

This clonotype has more than one count but fewer than ten. The genes are TRBV12-3 or TRBV12-4 and TRBJ2-7, with 12 bases fitting TRBD2. The CDR3 length is 19 residues. With 6 bases clipped from V and 5 bases from J, the junction kept 20 bases outside the gene matches. In nucleotides, the CDR3 is TGTGCCAGCAGCCACGGTAGCGGGATCCCTAGCGGGAGGGCCCACGAGCAGTACTTC. Amino acid sequence: CASSHGSGIPSGRAHEQYF.

The genes are TRBV20-1 and TRBJ2-5; D might be TRBD1 (6 bases). CDR1 DFQATT and CDR2 SNEGSKA come from the germline V gene (reference sequence). Deletions cut 1 base from V and 5 bases from J, with 14 bases between. The CDR3 is made up of 14 amino acids. The chain's CDR3 is CSARASGVGETQYF. For the CDR3, the DNA is TGCAGTGCTAGAGCATCAGGGGTCGGGGAGACCCAGTACTTC.

This clonotype was counted between two and nine times. CDR3 protein: CASRKRLGAFGEQFF. The CDR3 DNA is TGTGCCAGCAGGAAGAGACTAGGAGCCTTCGGTGAGCAGTTCTTC. The chain carries TRBV12-3 or TRBV12-4 and TRBJ2-1; perhaps TRBD2 as D (6 bases). Trimming stripped 6 bases from V and 9 bases from J, with 21 bases between. The CDR3 contains 15 residues.

The rearrangement links TRBV18 to TRBJ1-5, with D unclear. Trimming cost V 2 bases and J 9 bases, with 14 bases left between them. Germline CDR1 KGHSH, CDR2 LQKENI. This CDR3 is built from 14 residues. The CDR3 DNA is TGTGCCAGCTCACCAGAGTCAGGACCAGGGCCCCAGCATTTT. It is translated as CASSPESGPGPQHF.

This clonotype was seen ten or more times. This chain joins TRBV3-1 and TRBJ2-7; D unclear. The V end was cut by 0 bases, the J end by 1 base, with 7 bases between. This CDR3 contains 14 residues. In germline, CDR1 is LGHDT, CDR2 YNNKEL (reference sequence). Here the CDR3 reads CASSQDPSSYEQYF. CDR3 coding DNA: TGTGCCAGCAGCCAAGATCCCTCTTCCTACGAGCAGTACTTC.

About this clonotype itself: One end of the junction is discordant with germline, which a read error may explain. CDR3 protein: CACSSLNPFVSDKHQPQHF. The CDR3 region has the DNA TGTGCCTGCAGTTCCTTAAACCCCTTTGTGTCTGACAAGCATCAGCCCCAGCATTTT. V and J are TRBV2 and TRBJ1-5, with D uncertain. The V gene's germline CDR1 is SNHLY and CDR2 FYNNEI. This CDR3 comprises 19 residues.

The genes are TRBV5-1 and TRBJ2-5; the match to TRBD1 covers 8 bases. The CDR3 length is 14 residues. The V segment lost 3 bases and the J segment 5 bases; nucleotides outside the gene matches: 6. Germline-derived CDR1 and CDR2 are SGHRS and YFSETQ. CDR3 sequence (DNA): TGCGCCAGCAGCTACTACGGACAGGGCGAGACCCAGTACTTC. Its protein product is CASSYYGQGETQYF.

This clonotype was seen only a few times. The chain carries TRBV24-1 and TRBJ2-2, with 12 bases matching TRBD1. The germline V gene encodes CDR1 KGHDR and CDR2 SFDVKD. The length of the CDR3 is 19 residues. Trimming took 0 bases from V and 2 from J; bases not matched to a gene: 6. CDR3 amino acids: CATSDLRGTGGSNTGELFF. The CDR3 DNA reads TGTGCCACCAGTGATTTGCGAGGGACAGGGGGCTCCAACACCGGGGAGCTGTTTTTT.

The J gene is TRBJ2-2, the V gene TRBV5-1, with a tentative D call TRBD1 (6 bases). The V end lost 7 bases, the J end lost 4 bases, and 23 bases lay between the germline ends. Germline V gene data show CDR1 as SGHRS and CDR2 as YFSETQ. The CDR3 totals 17 residues. DNA of the CDR3: TGCGCCAGCCAGAGGGGGTATCGTCAATCGGGCACCGGGGAGCTGTTTTTT. This translates into CASQRGYRQSGTGELFF.

This clonotype was recorded only once. The chain combines TRBV7-9 with TRBJ2-1, with D hard to call. This CDR3 is built from 13 residues. Germline assignment: CDR1 SEHNR and CDR2 FQNEAQ (reference sequence). Trimming left V 2 bases short and J 5 bases short, with 7 bases between. The CDR3 DNA is TGTGCCAGCAGCTTACCAGCCGACAATGAGCAGTTCTTC. Protein sequence: CASSLPADNEQFF.

The table lists this clonotype with many counts. This sequence joins TRBV4-2 and TRBJ2-1, with D unresolved. The CDR3 spans 12 residues. V lost 0 bases, J lost 8 bases, and 5 bases lay in between. Germline V gene data show CDR1 as LGHNA and CDR2 as YNFKEQ. The DNA of the CDR3 is TGTGCCAGCAGCCAAGATGGCGATGAGCAGTTCTTC. Translation: CASSQDGDEQFF.

Only a few counts were recorded for this clonotype. The chain employs TRBV12-5 and TRBJ2-7, with D unresolved. V lost 0 bases and J 6 bases, leaving 6 bases between the germline ends. The CDR3 runs to 12 residues. Looked up from germline, CDR1 is LGHNT and CDR2 is FRNRAP. The CDR3 loop is CASGLVPIEQYF. In DNA form, the CDR3 reads TGTGCTAGTGGTTTGGTACCTATCGAGCAGTACTTC.

In this sample, this clonotype turned up a few times. The genes are TRBV12-3 or TRBV12-4 and TRBJ2-2, with TRBD1 matching over 7 bases. V shed 7 bases and J 6 bases; nucleotides not matched to a gene: 8. The CDR3 is 14 amino acids. The CDR3 protein is CASNRQGSSGELFF. CDR3 nucleotide sequence: TGTGCCAGCAATCGACAGGGTAGTTCCGGGGAGCTGTTTTTT.

This clonotype occurred a few times. The chain uses TRBV3-1 and TRBJ1-6; D is unresolved. The V gene lost 0 bases and the J gene lost 8 bases, with 5 bases spanning the gap. The germline V gene encodes CDR1 LGHDT and CDR2 YNNKEL (reference sequence). CDR3 length equals 13 residues. The DNA of the CDR3 is TGTGCCAGCAGCCAAGATTGGTATTCACCCCTCCACTTT. Protein: CASSQDWYSPLHF.

This clonotype was seen a few times. Here the CDR3 reads CASSWTGTSTGELFF. The CDR3 DNA sequence: TGTGCCAGCAGTTGGACAGGGACTAGCACCGGGGAGCTGTTTTTT. This sequence joins TRBV6-5 and TRBJ2-2, with D perhaps matching TRBD1 or TRBD2 (8 bases each). Trimming left V 4 bases short and J 4 bases short, with 13 bases between. Germline V CDR1 and CDR2: MNHEY, SVGAGI. CDR3 length: 15 amino acids.